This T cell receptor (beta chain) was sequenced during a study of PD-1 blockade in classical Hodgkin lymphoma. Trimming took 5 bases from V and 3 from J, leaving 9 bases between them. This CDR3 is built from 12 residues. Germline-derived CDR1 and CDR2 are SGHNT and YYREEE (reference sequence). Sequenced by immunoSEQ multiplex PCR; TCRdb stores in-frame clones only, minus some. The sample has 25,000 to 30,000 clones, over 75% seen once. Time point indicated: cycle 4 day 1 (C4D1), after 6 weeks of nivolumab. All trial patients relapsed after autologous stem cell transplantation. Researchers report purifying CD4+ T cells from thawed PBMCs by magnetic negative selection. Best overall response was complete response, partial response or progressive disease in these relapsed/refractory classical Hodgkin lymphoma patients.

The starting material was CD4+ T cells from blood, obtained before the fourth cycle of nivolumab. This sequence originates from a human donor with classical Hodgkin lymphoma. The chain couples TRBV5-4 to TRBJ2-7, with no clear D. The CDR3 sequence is CASSSLVYEQYF. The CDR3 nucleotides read TGTGCCAGCAGTTCCCTCGTCTACGAGCAGTACTTC.